This T cell receptor beta chain is drawn from a study of CD8+ T cells in alopecia areata. Sequencing used cDNA as its template, made by extracting RNA and reverse transcribing it. Sequencing used immunoSEQ multiplex PCR; TCRdb keeps in-frame clones, though not all of them. The table has fewer than 250,000 clones, less than 45% seen once. Treatment in this sample: oral pan-JAK inhibitor, 5-10 mg twice daily. Trimming left V 4 bases short and J 0 bases short, with 11 bases between. Looked up from germline, CDR1 is SGHRS and CDR2 is YFSETQ. There are 14 residues in the CDR3. The TCR originated in a human donor with alopecia areata. The chain links TRBV5-1 to TRBJ2-7, with TRBD1 as a possible D gene (5 bases). The sample here was CD4+ T cells sorted from blood, taken at roughly week 30, from a patient treated with tofacitinib. The chain's CDR3 is CASSLTVDSYEQYF. CDR3 coding DNA: TGCGCCAGCAGCCTGACAGTAGACTCCTACGAGCAGTACTTC.